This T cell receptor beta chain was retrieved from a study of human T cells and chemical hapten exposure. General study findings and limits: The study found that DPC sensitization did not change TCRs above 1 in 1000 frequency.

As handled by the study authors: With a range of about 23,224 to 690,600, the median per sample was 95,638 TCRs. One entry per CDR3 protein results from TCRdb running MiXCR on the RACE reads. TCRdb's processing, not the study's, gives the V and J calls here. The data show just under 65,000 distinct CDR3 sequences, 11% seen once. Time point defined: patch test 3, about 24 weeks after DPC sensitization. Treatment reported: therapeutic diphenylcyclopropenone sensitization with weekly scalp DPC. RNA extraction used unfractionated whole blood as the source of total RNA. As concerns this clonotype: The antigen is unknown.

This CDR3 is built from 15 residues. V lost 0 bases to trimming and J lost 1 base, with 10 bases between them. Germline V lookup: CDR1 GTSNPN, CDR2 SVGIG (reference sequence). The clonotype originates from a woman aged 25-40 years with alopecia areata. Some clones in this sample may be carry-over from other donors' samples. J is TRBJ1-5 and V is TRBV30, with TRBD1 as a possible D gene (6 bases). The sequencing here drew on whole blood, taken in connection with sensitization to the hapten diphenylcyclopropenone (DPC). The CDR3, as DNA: TGTGCCTGGAGTGTTGGGCAGGGGAGCAATCAGCCCCAGCATTTT. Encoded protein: CAWSVGQGSNQPQHF.